This TCR beta chain was sequenced in a study of T cells in Graves' hyperthyroidism and ophthalmopathy. Using RNA transcripts as the source, TCR beta CDR3 regions were amplified. HTBI primers were employed in a first-round RT-PCR of the TCR CDR3. TCRdb reprocessed the multiplex PCR reads via MiXCR and lists one record per CDR3 protein. The repertoire holds roughly 400,000 distinct CDR3 sequences, with 20% to 25% as singletons. V was shortened by 7 bases and J by 3 bases, with 20 bases between the two germline ends. Per the germline V gene, CDR1 is MDHEN and CDR2 is SYDVKM. The CDR3 has 16 residues. Across 18 months, stable Graves' hyperthyroidism was marked by no progression to ophthalmopathy.

The TCR was taken from a middle-aged man with Graves' hyperthyroidism. Sample: blood. This chain joins TRBV28 and TRBJ2-3, with D maybe TRBD2 (6 bases). CDR3 residues: CASTSTRFGGTDTQYF. CDR3 in DNA: TGTGCCAGCACCTCGACTAGGTTTGGAGGGACAGATACGCAGTATTTT.